These T cell receptor beta chains were read from a single sample in a study of cytomegalovirus exposure and HLA in healthy donors. Clones were read by immunoSEQ multiplex PCR, and TCRdb kept only the in-frame ones, dropping some. The sample lists about 160,000 clones; 70% to 75% were seen once. Sequencing was performed on PBMCs. The receptors come from a man aged 18 to 30 in good health and CMV-seropositive. CDR3s include the opening cysteine and the closing phenylalanine or tryptophan. A D gene is named only where the DNA matches it firmly. Only part of the rows carry a size: once, few, many, or a class if the clone is expanded.

V	D	size	length	J	DNA	CDR3
TRBV7-9	TRBD1	few	13	TRBJ1-2	TGTGCCAGCAGCCCAGACAGGGCGTATGGCTACACCTTC	CASSPDRAYGYTF
TRBV6-1	NA	NA	13	TRBJ2-2	TGTGCCAGCAGCGTACACAGGGAGAGGGAGCTGTTTTTT	CASSVHRERELFF
TRBV7-9	NA	NA	15	TRBJ1-5	TGTGCCAGCAGCTTAGGAGATACAGGTAATCAGCCCCAGCATTTT	CASSLGDTGNQPQHF
TRBV7-9	NA	NA	13	TRBJ2-6	TGTGCCAGCAGCCAGACTGGGGCCAACGTCCTGACTTTC	CASSQTGANVLTF
TRBV2	TRBD1	NA	14	TRBJ1-1	TGTGCCAGCAGTCGAAGGACAGGGAACCCTGAAGCTTTCTTT	CASSRRTGNPEAFF
TRBV4-1	NA	NA	15	TRBJ2-5	TGCGCCAGCAGCCAAGGCGGGGTACTACAAGAGACCCAGTACTTC	CASSQGGVLQETQYF
TRBV30	NA	NA	14	TRBJ1-1	TGTGCCTGGAGTGGGGGCCTCTGGAGCACTGAAGCTTTCTTT	CAWSGGLWSTEAFF
TRBV5-1	NA	NA	14	TRBJ2-3	TGCGCCAGCAGATCGGGGGGCCCCACAGATACGCAGTATTTT	CASRSGGPTDTQYF
TRBV27	TRBD1	NA	14	TRBJ1-2	TGTGCCAGCAGTTTAGGGGCAGGGGGAACTGGCTACACCTTC	CASSLGAGGTGYTF
TRBV5-8	NA	NA	15	TRBJ2-6	TGTGCCAGCAGCTTCCGGGGATCTGGGGCCAACGTCCTGACTTTC	CASSFRGSGANVLTF
TRBV6-6	NA	NA	14	TRBJ1-1	TGTGCCAGCACCCTTCTTGGGGGGTATGCCGAAGCTTTCTTT	CASTLLGGYAEAFF
TRBV5-1	NA	NA	14	TRBJ1-1	TGCGCCAGCAGCCCCGCAGGCGCGAACACTGAAGCTTTCTTT	CASSPAGANTEAFF
TRBV6-4	TRBD1	few	12	TRBJ1-4	TGTGCCAGCCTCAGGGGGCGCAGGAAACTGTTTTTT	CASLRGRRKLFF
TRBV5-1	TRBD1	NA	16	TRBJ1-2	TGCGCCAGCAGCTTGGATCGGACAGGGGGCGCGGGAGGCTACACCTTC	CASSLDRTGGAGGYTF
TRBV7-9	TRBD1	NA	15	TRBJ2-3	TGTGCCAGCAGCTTACGGGACAGCCGCACAGATACGCAGTATTTT	CASSLRDSRTDTQYF
TRBV6-5	TRBD1	NA	14	TRBJ1-2	TGTGCCAGCAGTAGAAGACAGGGTAACTATGGCTACACCTTC	CASSRRQGNYGYTF
TRBV30	TRBD2	NA	14	TRBJ2-2	TGTGCCTGGAAATTCGGGGGGTACACCGGGGAGCTGTTTTTT	CAWKFGGYTGELFF
TRBV6-5	TRBD2	NA	16	TRBJ2-5	TGTGCCAGCAGTTACTTGCTAGCGGGGGGGCAAGAGACCCAGTACTTC	CASSYLLAGGQETQYF
TRBV4-2	TRBD1	NA	16	TRBJ1-1	TGTGCCAGCAGCCAAGTAGTGTCACAGGGGAGCACTGAAGCTTTCTTT	CASSQVVSQGSTEAFF
TRBV28	TRBD1	NA	14	TRBJ1-2	TGTGCCAGCAGTTCTCAGGACAGGGCCTATGGCTACACCTTC	CASSSQDRAYGYTF
TRBV11-3	NA	NA	14	TRBJ1-1	TGTGCCAGCAGCAAAGGGGGTTGGGAGACTGAAGCTTTCTTT	CASSKGGWETEAFF
TRBV6-5	TRBD1	NA	15	TRBJ1-1	TGTGCCAGCAACACCCTCAGGGGGCGGAACACTGAAGCTTTCTTT	CASNTLRGRNTEAFF